Listed below are T cell receptor beta chains from one sample, sequenced in a study of PD-1 blockade in classical Hodgkin lymphoma. Produced via immunoSEQ multiplex PCR; TCRdb's table is partial and in-frame only. The sample holds over 9,000 clones, 70% to 90% seen once. The sequencing used peripheral blood mononuclear cells (PBMCs), collected at baseline. These receptors all come from a human donor with classical Hodgkin lymphoma. CDR3s include the opening cysteine and the closing phenylalanine or tryptophan. Rows may omit the clone size; those that give it use once, few, many or a size class.

j_gene,abundance,v_gene,CDR3aa
TRBJ1-1,.,TRBV21-1,CASSQGEDRAKNTEAFF
TRBJ2-5,once,TRBV11-2,CASSLVLAGMETQYF
TRBJ1-1,.,TRBV10-3,CAISEFGQGETEAFF
TRBJ2-1,.,TRBV14,CASSQWTSESSYNEQFF
TRBJ1-1,once,TRBV19,CASSIGRSMNTEAFF
TRBJ2-1,.,TRBV11-2,CASSLANEQFF
TRBJ2-3,.,TRBV4-1,CASSQVGEDTQYF
TRBJ2-7,.,TRBV21-1,CASSAGLAGGNEQYF
TRBJ2-1,.,TRBV9,CASSAGLEDNEQFF
TRBJ2-1,.,TRBV7-3,CASSQTGVGEQFF
TRBJ2-7,.,TRBV6-6,CASSTDPSYEQYF
TRBJ1-2,once,TRBV27,CASSGQGVAFGYTF
TRBJ2-1,.,TRBV12-5,CASGSLLFDEQFF
TRBJ1-3,.,TRBV28,CASSLSGTPPGNTIYF
TRBJ1-2,.,TRBV9,CASSATGVGYTF
TRBJ2-5,.,TRBV19,CASSETTVLVETQYF
TRBJ2-1,.,TRBV5-4,CASSAGGGLSSYNEQFF
TRBJ2-1,.,TRBV28,CASAPHFNEQFF
TRBJ2-2,.,TRBV7-6,CASNLPGLAGVGNTGELFF
TRBJ2-2,.,TRBV25-1,CASSKAGGSEVGELFF
TRBJ1-4,.,TRBV21-1,CASSIFPGTAAEKLFF
TRBJ1-4,.,TRBV29-1,CSVETGVDEKLFF
TRBJ2-3,.,TRBV6-5,CASQAAYTQYF
TRBJ2-7,.,TRBV14,CASSQGLAGGYEQYF
TRBJ1-1,few,TRBV5-1,CASSLTPKGTEAFF
TRBJ1-2,.,TRBV5-6,CASSLAVWGENGYTF
TRBJ1-1,.,TRBV6-4,CASSETGTTEAFF
TRBJ2-7,once,TRBV15,CATSSLKTGLDYEQYF
TRBJ1-5,few,TRBV7-8,CASSSGLGGSQPQHF
TRBJ1-1,once,TRBV2,CASRDIEAFF
TRBJ2-7,few,TRBV2,CASSVPPAAATYEQYF
TRBJ1-2,.,TRBV5-1,CASSLGQGIGYTF
TRBJ1-1,.,TRBV6-1,CASKSRQGARTEAFF
TRBJ1-5,once,TRBV27,CASSLTGRPNQPQHF
TRBJ2-1,.,TRBV27,CASSRRGQGGYNEQFF
TRBJ2-7,.,TRBV5-4,CASSLVGESQYF
TRBJ2-1,.,TRBV9,CASSAMGRAQDEQFF
TRBJ1-2,.,TRBV5-4,CASRPDRASYGYTF
TRBJ2-7,few,TRBV27,CATSPRGNYEQYF
TRBJ2-7,.,TRBV5-5,CASSVQGNDYEQYF